This TCR beta chain was captured by sequencing in a study of cytomegalovirus exposure and HLA in healthy donors (dated by TCRdb to the late 2010s). Notes on the research overall: An earlier analysis of 587 of the donors reported over 250 Gb of sequence data and approximately 120 million unique TCR beta sequences obtained from around 180 million T cells. Around 320 gigabases of sequencing data and tens of millions of unique TCR sequences were included in an early release covering several hundred HLA-typed donors. Of the roughly 390 genotyped donors, approximately 81% were placed in the genetic ancestry cluster associated with self-reported Caucasian donors. The study aimed to test whether signatures of past pathogen exposure could be identified by cataloging public T cell receptors. The study profiled the T cell repertoires of 550 to 700 subjects by immunosequencing and related them to cytomegalovirus serostatus. Along with the roughly 610-subject first cohort, a separate validation cohort of over a hundred different subjects was used. To predict cytomegalovirus infection status, the study brought together high-throughput TCR immunosequencing, statistical association of individual TCRs with disease status, and machine learning. To study patterns of TCR occurrence, a later analysis re-analyzed previously published TCR beta repertoires from several hundred donors and added high-resolution HLA genotyping. The later analysis used no new phenotypic data to find candidate immune exposures, relying instead on TCR beta sequences and their occurrence across donors. An earlier analysis of 587 of the donors applied high-throughput TCR beta sequencing to assess whether each TCR beta V gene segment acted as functional or pseudogenic. Alongside the repertoire data, information on donor age, sex, ethnicity and CMV serostatus was compiled. A later genetic analysis used genome-wide SNP genotypes for 398 of the 666 donors, treating that subset as a discovery cohort. All discovery cohort repertoires had been generated using a single sequencing platform. Class I and class II HLA loci were covered by the typing at four-digit resolution. The number of typed donors differed by locus: roughly 629-630 for A, B, C, DRB1 and DQB1; approximately 520 for DQA1; 606 for DPA1; and some 450 for DPB1. Five DR-DQ haplotypes were treated as single units for association and clustering because of strong linkage in the cohort. Across about 370 genotyped donors of the cohort, an average of 235,054 unique TCR beta nucleotide sequences per donor were sequenced, and roughly 17% of those sequences were non-productive.

To prepare the library, the immunoSEQ multiplex PCR assay was applied. The multiplex PCR relied on a mix of 60 forward primers for TCR Vbeta segments and 13 reverse primers for TCR Jbeta segments. The CDR3 region of rearranged TCR beta genes was amplified from genomic DNA with a multiplex PCR assay. On the Illumina HiSeq System, the amplified TCR beta libraries were sequenced as 87-base-pair reads. As for how the authors treated the data: A later analysis tallied roughly 78 million unique TCR beta chains across the 650 to 750 repertoires, and approximately 12 million of those chains were shared by two or more donors. A nearest-neighbor algorithm error-corrected the raw reads and collapsed the reads into unique sequences, merging closely related sequences to remove PCR and sequencing errors. To assign V, D and J gene segments, CDR3 sequences were aligned to IMGT reference sequences. For a sequence to be retained, a match of at least six nucleotides was required to both a V gene segment and a J gene segment. Rearrangements were called productive when the CDR3 lacked stop codons and stayed in frame with V and J; all others were non-productive. Following IMGT convention, CDR3 was defined as the stretch from the second conserved V-encoded cysteine up to the conserved J-encoded phenylalanine. Sequences without an unambiguous match to a single V gene segment were excluded from the earlier analysis of a few hundred of the donors. In an earlier analysis of about 590 of the donors, a V segment was called functional when productive rearrangements were above 56.7%, and segregating when the standard deviation between donors exceeded 5%. A statistical classification framework was built for diagnosing cytomegalovirus status from the catalog of TCR beta chain sequences. In a later analysis, TCR nucleotide sequences were compared against IMGT/GENE-DB human TR gene sequences so that V and J genes could be assigned. In a later analysis, CDR3 sequences and most-parsimonious VDJ recombination scenarios were assigned using the TCRdist pipeline. A later analysis defined each TCR beta chain by its CDR3 amino acid sequence plus V-gene family, and excluded reads lacking a unique V-gene family. To address suspected cross-contamination and a sequencing artifact, a later analysis removed 550 to 750 highly shared, low-generation-probability nucleotide sequences. In a later analysis, a clonal expansion index for each public chain was calculated from normalized within-repertoire ranks of inferred template counts. In a later analysis, generation probabilities were computed with a VDJ recombination model fitted to out-of-frame rearrangements, and the resulting probabilities were checked against IGoR. A later analysis scored TCR-TCR, TCR-HLA and TCR-CMV co-occurrence with hypergeometric tests, applying a repertoire-size bias correction to TCR pairs. False discovery rates were estimated in a later analysis by permuting HLA or CMV assignments 20 times. In a later analysis, co-occurring TCRs were grouped with DBSCAN, and TCRdist sequence similarity was added when clustering was performed within HLA-allele-positive subsets. Co-occurrence clustering excluded repertoires with fewer than 30,000 or more than 120,000 public chains, plus five with anomalous nucleotide sharing. TCRdb provides this immuneACCESS table in a form limited to in-frame rearrangements. Some clones are lacking; in checked studies, under half of them reflect an unresolved V gene, and why the rest are absent is not known. V, J and clone size derive from that table, while D and trimming were established from the DNA sequence. A total of over 140,000 clones appear in this sample, approximately 80% of them only once. The ten largest clones take up less than 3% of the sample.

The cohort was made up of 666 healthy bone marrow donors. All cohort members were sampled while nominally healthy, although unrecorded immune exposures were likely present. The donor tested CMV seronegative, placing the donor among the 350 or so seronegative members of the cohort. A peripheral blood sample was provided by each donor, and peripheral blood mononuclear cells were used for TCR beta sequencing. Genomic DNA was extracted from the blood cell samples with the Qiagen DNeasy Blood Extraction Kit. Germline trimming amounts to 5 bases on V and 2 bases on J, with 11 as the count of junction bases outside the gene matches. Looking up the germline V gene (reference sequence) yields CDR1 SEHNR and CDR2 FQNEAQ. Taken from cysteine to phenylalanine, the CDR3 has 16 residues. Only the CDR3 DNA is retained, 48 bases long and in frame from the first base. What the work shows at the level of the full study, not this receptor alone: Because the 87-base-pair reads could not distinguish some IMGT-functional V segments, including TRBV6-2 and TRBV6-3, those segments were excluded. In an earlier analysis of some 540 of the donors, most TCR beta V segments appeared in productive rearrangements about 87% or about 30% of the time, broadly matching IMGT annotations. Roughly uniform sequencing depth across donors was assumed in presence/absence analyses, although this assumption may not hold. V-gene and J-gene trimming of TCR beta chains was associated with a missense DCLRE1C variant in a later genetic analysis, and the association was replicated in an independent cohort. When HLA alleles, especially DR and DQ, strongly co-occurred, TCR associations were difficult to assign to individual alleles. A later analysis found that HLA-associated TCR beta chains were more clonally expanded and had lower generation probabilities than equally common non-associated chains. Because some donors lacked HLA typing at each locus, the association tests relied only on the typed subset. Correlated functional status among segregating V segments might be attributable to linkage disequilibrium, but an unknown experimental factor could not be ruled out. Compared with the roughly 710-donor mean, donors in an Asian-associated ancestry cluster had fewer N-insertions in productive TCRs, according to a later genetic analysis. For the cohort, immune exposure information was limited to CMV serostatus. A further reported finding was that TCR beta sequences accurately predicted the HLA-A and HLA-B alleles for most subjects in the first cohort. The sequencing pipeline was judged likely to have produced a cluster of highly shared sequence variants as a technical artifact. According to a later analysis, parvovirus B19, influenza, CMV and Epstein-Barr virus appeared linked to several top co-occurrence clusters. In a later analysis, most CMV-associated TCR beta chains were found to appear HLA-restricted, with HLA associations seemingly driven largely by CMV exposure. Specific HLA alleles were associated with around 18,000 TCR beta sequences at a false discovery rate of 0.05 in a later analysis. Because counts were too low, about 18 rarely observed V segments, including chromosome 9 orphons, were excluded from the earlier analysis of 500 to 700 of the donors. Across donors, most TCR sequences were observed very rarely, whereas some public TCRs were present in many individuals. In a later analysis, TCR association rates were found to vary across HLA loci, with the most associated TCRs seen for DRB1 alleles and the fewest for HLA-C alleles. Only TCR beta chains were sequenced in this cohort, and the absence of alpha or paired-chain data limited detectable features. The authors suggested that the approach could potentially be extended to other disease states and immunological phenotypes. In vitro tests confirmed that three of the cytomegalovirus-associated TCR beta chains recognize cytomegalovirus antigens. A total of 150 to 200 TCR beta chains were listed by the study as associated with cytomegalovirus. The classifier was reported to diagnose cytomegalovirus status with high specificity and sensitivity in both the original cohort and the validation cohort.

In regard to this clone: Its specific antigen is unknown. No base quality information exists; no much larger clone differs at one position.

The sequence derives from a man aged 50 to 59 in good health and CMV-seronegative. Sequencing was carried out using PBMCs. In this chain, TRBV7-9 is recombined with TRBJ2-5; TRBD2 agrees with 7 junctional bases. The base sequence is TGTGCCAGCAGCCCGCCGGGGGGACTACAACAAGAGACCCAGTACTTC. Its protein reads: CASSPPGGLQQETQYF. Full variable domain (CDR3 extended with the reference TRBV7-9 and TRBJ2-5 proteins): DTGVSQNPRHKITKRGQNVTFRCDPISEHNRLYWYRQTLGQGPEFLTYFQNEAQLEKSRLLSDRFSAERPKGSFSTLEIQRTEQGDSAMYLCASSPPGGLQQETQYFGPGTRLLVL.